What follows is one T cell receptor beta chain and its context. Here immunoSEQ multiplex PCR was the method, and the copy in TCRdb shows in-frame clones only, minus some. The data contain 90,000 to 120,000 clones, under 95% of them singletons. This entry is derived from a study of blood T cell repertoires in COVID-19. On the study more broadly: The United States, Italy and Spain supplied acute and convalescent COVID-19 samples. T cells, B-cell-depleted T cells, or PBMCs supplied cDNA or gDNA.

The V gene end was trimmed by 7 bases and the J gene end by 2 bases; junction bases not matched to a gene: 8. In germline, CDR1 is MNHEY, CDR2 SVGAGI. This CDR3 is built from 15 residues. The V gene is TRBV6-5, the J gene TRBJ1-1; 9 bases are shared with TRBD1. The receptor's source is a woman in her thirties with acute or convalescent COVID-19. The sample consisted of peripheral blood. The CDR3 DNA follows: TGTGCCAGCAAAATCCCGGGACAGGGAAACACTGAAGCTTTCTTT. Residues: CASKIPGQGNTEAFF.